These 32 T cell receptor beta chains share one sample of origin, sequenced in a study of T cell responses to AZD1222 COVID-19 vaccine (dated by TCRdb to 2020 to 2022). Libraries came from the immunoSEQ multiplex PCR assay. TCRdb took over this immuneACCESS table, retaining in-frame rearrangements with V and J assigned. Such tables are incomplete; in checked studies, under half of the missing clones stem from an unresolved V gene, and the remainder is unexplained. For this sample the table gives fewer than 150,000 clones, of which roughly 90% were detected only once. The ten largest clonotypes hold approximately 7.9% of the sample. The time point tag for this specimen amounts to: about 28 days (+/-7) after the second vaccine dose. The sample in question was peripheral blood, obtained 28 days after the second AZD1222 dose. These receptor sequences come from an adult who received the AZD1222 COVID-19 vaccine.

The V call is TRBV5-4, the J call TRBJ1-2; 9 bases are shared with TRBD1. The V and J ends lost 2 bases and 3 bases, in that order; junction bases with no gene match: 5. CDR1 and CDR2 (germline): SGHNT, YYREEE (reference sequence). There are 15 residues in the CDR3. The CDR3: CASSFGTGWDYGYTF. DNA of the CDR3: TGTGCCAGCAGCTTCGGGACAGGGTGGGACTATGGCTACACCTTC.

The genes are TRBV28 and TRBJ2-1, with D maybe TRBD2 (6 bases). The length of the CDR3 is 15 residues. The germline gives CDR1 MDHEN, CDR2 SYDVKM. The ends were cut back, 4 bases at V and 5 bases at J, with 15 bases in the middle. The CDR3 protein is CASSSGGVRNNEQFF. The CDR3 bases are TGTGCCAGCAGTTCAGGCGGGGTGAGGAACAATGAGCAGTTCTTC.

The gene calls are TRBV6-4 and TRBJ2-1; 12 bases are a match to TRBD2. This CDR3 contains 19 residues. Germline V gives CDR1 MRHNA, CDR2 SNTAGT. The V and J ends lost 3 bases and 2 bases, in that order; junction bases with no gene match: 11. CDR3 amino acids: CASSDRTSGKRLAYNEQFF. The CDR3 nucleotides read TGTGCCAGCAGTGATCGGACTAGCGGGAAAAGGTTGGCCTACAATGAGCAGTTCTTC.

This chain links TRBV24-1 with TRBJ2-3; D unresolved. Germline CDR1 KGHDR, CDR2 SFDVKD. This CDR3 has 11 residues. V was cut by 5 bases and J by 3 bases, with 2 bases left in between. CDR3 DNA sequence: TGTGCCACCAGTGCGACAGATACGCAGTATTTT. Translating it yields CATSATDTQYF.

V gene TRBV19 combines with J gene TRBJ1-5; D is uncertain. The CDR3 contains 14 residues. Trimming left V 3 bases short and J 5 bases short, with 11 bases between. The germline V gene encodes CDR1 LNHDA and CDR2 SQIVND (reference sequence). This chain's CDR3 is CASSIRPLDQPQHF. The CDR3 nucleotides are TGTGCCAGTAGTATTCGGCCACTCGATCAGCCCCAGCATTTT.

The V call is TRBV7-2, the J call TRBJ1-5, with 8 bases aligning to TRBD1. In germline, CDR1 is SGHTA, CDR2 FQGNSA. This CDR3 contains 15 residues. J lost 4 bases, V lost 5 bases, and 7 bases had no gene match. The CDR3 loop reads CASSTGQGRNQPQHF. CDR3 in DNA: TGTGCCAGCAGCACCGGACAGGGAAGGAATCAGCCCCAGCATTTT. The full variable domain, its missing parts supplied by reference TRBV7-2 and TRBJ1-5, is GAGVSQSPSNKVTEKGKDVELRCDPISGHTALYWYRQSLGQGLEFLIYFQGNSAPDKSGLPSDRFSAERTGGSVSTLTIQRTQQEDSAVYLCASSTGQGRNQPQHFGDGTRLSIL.

The chain joins TRBV12-3 or TRBV12-4 to TRBJ1-4; D is ambiguous. The CDR3 consists of 13 residues. The V gene lost 1 base and the J gene lost 6 bases, with 6 bases spanning the gap. In DNA, the CDR3 is TGTGCCAGCAGTTTAGGATTGGATGAAAAACTGTTTTTT. Its translation is CASSLGLDEKLFF.

V usage is TRBV7-2 and J usage is TRBJ1-2; 8 positions match TRBD1. After removal of 2 bases from V and 3 bases from J, the junction contained 2 bases not matched to a gene. Germline assignment: CDR1 SGHTA and CDR2 FQGNSA. CDR3 length: 14 residues. CDR3 nucleotide sequence: TGTGCCAGCAGCTTATACAGGGGGTACTATGGCTACACCTTC. It translates to CASSLYRGYYGYTF.

The gene calls are TRBV27 and TRBJ2-1; the match to TRBD2 covers 12 bases. J gave up 8 bases and V 5 bases, and 7 bases lay outside the gene matches. The CDR3 is 15 amino acids. Germline-derived CDR1 and CDR2 are MNHEY and SMNVEV (reference sequence). CDR3 coding DNA: TGTGCCAGCAGTCCCTCTAGCGGGAGGGCTTATGAGCAGTTCTTC. Translating it yields CASSPSSGRAYEQFF.

This sequence joins TRBV6-5 and TRBJ1-1, with D possibly matching TRBD1 (6 bases). Germline CDR1 MNHEY, CDR2 SVGAGI. The CDR3 is made up of 16 amino acids. V lost 2 bases, J lost 3 bases, and 16 bases lay in between. The CDR3 bases are TGTGCCAGCAGTTACACACAGGGTAGGGGAGACACTGAAGCTTTCTTT. It is translated as CASSYTQGRGDTEAFF.

The chain's CDR3 is CASSLTGLDTIYF. The CDR3 DNA reads as TGCGCCAGCAGCTTGACAGGGTTGGACACCATATATTTT. This chain joins TRBV5-1 and TRBJ1-3; maybe TRBD1 (6 bases). The CDR3 spans 13 residues. Trimming pared 1 base from V and 8 bases from J, leaving 10 bases between. CDR1 and CDR2 from the germline V gene are SGHRS and YFSETQ.

The chain has TRBV7-8 and TRBJ2-7, with D perhaps TRBD2 (5 bases). Germline V gene data show CDR1 as SGHVS and CDR2 as FQNEAQ. V gave up 4 bases and J gave up 1 base, with 11 bases separating them. This CDR3 is 14 amino acids long. CDR3 DNA sequence: TGTGCCAGCAGCTCATCCGGAGGATCCTACGAGCAGTACTTC. It specifies CASSSSGGSYEQYF.

Notes on this clone: Since no conserved phenylalanine or tryptophan closes the CDR3, a read error is the likely cause. The DNA is left out, because the CDR3 cannot be placed on it with certainty; the CDR3 is given as TCRdb lists it. The rearrangement uses TRBV7-9 and TRBJ1-4. The CDR3 has 12 amino acids, counting both end residues. Germline CDR1 is SEHNR and CDR2 is FQNEAQ (reference sequence). CDR3 in amino acids: CASSARGAVVFG.

The rearrangement uses TRBV5-8 and TRBJ1-2, with D possibly TRBD1 on 6 matching bases. This CDR3 spans 12 amino acids. Germline V gives CDR1 SGHTS, CDR2 YDEGEE. Trimming removed 5 bases from V and 4 bases from J, with 9 bases in between. The CDR3 reads CASSQQGYGYTF. The CDR3 DNA follows: TGTGCCAGCAGTCAACAGGGCTATGGCTACACCTTC. Drawing the rest from reference TRBV5-8 and TRBJ1-2, the complete variable domain is EAGVTQSPTHLIKTRGQQATLRCSPISGHTSVYWYQQALGLGLQFLLWYDEGEERNRGNFPPRFSGRQFPNYSSELNVNALELEDSALYLCASSQQGYGYTFGSGTRLTVV.

This clone appeared once. The V and J genes are TRBV10-1 and TRBJ2-6, with D uncertain. V dropped 4 bases and J dropped 0 bases, with 10 bases sitting between them. CDR1 and CDR2 (germline): WNHNN, SYGVQD (reference sequence). CDR3 size: 16 residues. The CDR3 DNA is TGCGCCAGCAGTGCGGACCGTTACTCTGGGGCCAACGTCCTGACTTTC. Its protein is CASSADRYSGANVLTF.

Only one count was recorded for this clone. This sequence joins TRBV11-2 and TRBJ2-7; tentatively, D is TRBD1 (5 bases). This CDR3 is built from 17 residues. Germline CDR1 and CDR2: SGHAT and FQNNGV. V lost 5 bases to trimming and J lost 0 bases, with 20 bases between them. CDR3 bases: TGTGCCAGCAGCCGACTGACTGGGGCTACGTTCTCCTACGAGCAGTACTTC. As protein: CASSRLTGATFSYEQYF. Looking up the rest from reference TRBV11-2 and TRBJ2-7 gives the full variable domain: EAGVAQSPRYKIIEKRQSVAFWCNPISGHATLYWYQQILGQGPKLLIQFQNNGVVDDSQLPKDRFSAERLKGVDSTLKIQPAKLEDSAVYLCASSRLTGATFSYEQYFGPGTRLTVT.

The chain uses TRBV15 and TRBJ1-1; no reliable D call. Trimming cost V 5 bases and J 0 bases, with 7 bases left between them. CDR3 length: 13 amino acids. Germline values: CDR1 LNHNV, CDR2 YYDKDF (reference sequence). The CDR3 coding sequence is TGTGCCACCAGCGCTGAGATGAACACTGAAGCTTTCTTT. Translated, it gives CATSAEMNTEAFF.

The chain has TRBV11-2 and TRBJ2-7, with 11 bases that match TRBD1. CDR3 length equals 19 residues. The trim removed 2 bases at V and 0 bases at J, leaving 12 bases unmatched. Per germline, CDR1 SGHAT and CDR2 FQNNGV. The CDR3 spells CASSLRWAGTGGSSYEQYF. The CDR3 DNA reads as TGTGCCAGCAGCTTAAGGTGGGCCGGGACAGGGGGGTCCTCCTACGAGCAGTACTTC.

The chain has TRBV6-6 and TRBJ2-5, with D possibly being TRBD2 (5 bases). Trimming removed 5 bases at V and 5 bases at J, with 15 bases between. CDR1 is MNHNY, CDR2 SVGAGI, per germline (reference sequence). CDR3 size: 14 residues. CDR3 nucleotides: TGTGCCAGCAGTCCCAGAGGGCTGCTGGAGACCCAGTACTTC. Translation: CASSPRGLLETQYF.

This chain links TRBV2 with TRBJ1-1; 12 positions match TRBD1. Per the germline V gene, CDR1 is SNHLY and CDR2 is FYNNEI. CDR3 length: 17 amino acids. J was trimmed by 5 bases and V by 5 bases; bases with no gene match: 12. CDR3 in DNA: TGTGCCAGCAGTCGGGACAGGGGGCCCTTAGAGTGGACTGAAGCTTTCTTT. Translation: CASSRDRGPLEWTEAFF. Full variable domain (missing parts from reference TRBV2 and TRBJ1-1): EPEVTQTPSHQVTQMGQEVILRCVPISNHLYFYWYRQILGQKVEFLVSFYNNEISEKSEIFDDQFSVERPDGSNFTLKIRSTKLEDSAMYFCASSRDRGPLEWTEAFFGQGTRLTVV.

This clone was observed a single time. The rearrangement links TRBV28 to TRBJ2-3; a possible D gene is TRBD1 (6 bases). V was trimmed by 5 bases and J by 4 bases, leaving 16 bases between them. Germline V gene sequence: CDR1 MDHEN, CDR2 SYDVKM. This CDR3 comprises 15 residues. The CDR3 protein is CASSQNRVPPDTQYF. In nucleotides, the CDR3 is TGTGCCAGCAGTCAAAACAGGGTCCCCCCAGATACGCAGTATTTT.

The chain carries TRBV4-2 and TRBJ2-3, with D possibly being TRBD2 (5 bases). The germline V and J ends were trimmed by 3 bases and 2 bases, with 18 bases remaining between them. Per the germline V gene, CDR1 is LGHNA and CDR2 is YNFKEQ. The CDR3 has 17 amino acids. The CDR3 loop reads CASSQKSGGLDTDTQYF. CDR3 coding DNA: TGTGCCAGCAGCCAGAAAAGCGGCGGGTTAGACACAGATACGCAGTATTTT.

This clone has only one observation. The chain links TRBV27 to TRBJ1-4, with D hard to call. In germline, CDR1 is MNHEY, CDR2 SMNVEV (reference sequence). The CDR3 is made up of 16 amino acids. Trimming shortened V by 0 bases and J by 0 bases, and 8 bases separated the two germline ends. The CDR3 DNA follows: TGTGCCAGCAGTTTATCATGGGCCTCAACTAATGAAAAACTGTTTTTT. The encoded protein is CASSLSWASTNEKLFF.

The rearrangement uses TRBV28 and TRBJ1-5, with a tentative D call TRBD1 (5 bases). V shed 5 bases and J shed 6 bases, with 17 bases lying between them. CDR1 and CDR2 from the germline V gene are MDHEN and SYDVKM. The CDR3 has 15 residues. The chain's CDR3 is CASSHPLGGGQPQHF. The CDR3 DNA sequence: TGTGCCAGCAGTCACCCTCTGGGCGGGGGTCAGCCCCAGCATTTT.

The chain couples TRBV12-5 to TRBJ1-1; D gene uncertain. V was pared by 7 bases and J by 5 bases, with 14 bases between. Germline values: CDR1 LGHNT, CDR2 FRNRAP. This CDR3 has 13 residues. CDR3: CASAHEASTEAFF. Here the CDR3 DNA reads TGTGCTAGTGCCCACGAAGCGAGTACTGAAGCTTTCTTT. Supplemented by reference TRBV12-5 and TRBJ1-1, the full variable domain reads DARVTQTPRHKVTEMGQEVTMRCQPILGHNTVFWYRQTMMQGLELLAYFRNRAPLDDSGMPKDRFSAEMPDATLATLKIQPSEPRDSAVYFCASAHEASTEAFFGQGTRLTVV.

The chain links TRBV28 to TRBJ1-5, with D possibly TRBD1 on 5 matching bases. Germline CDR1 and CDR2: MDHEN and SYDVKM. The CDR3 extends over 15 amino acids. V lost 2 bases and J 5 bases, leaving 13 bases between the germline ends. The DNA of the CDR3 is TGTGCCAGCAGTTTACAGACAGTGGGTTATCAGCCCCAGCATTTT. Amino acid sequence: CASSLQTVGYQPQHF.

This chain links TRBV2 with TRBJ2-5; the match to TRBD1 covers 9 bases. Germline V gene sequence: CDR1 SNHLY, CDR2 FYNNEI. This CDR3 is 15 amino acids long. The junction had 6 bases not matched to a gene; V was cut back by 6 bases and J by 1 base. The CDR3 DNA reads as TGTGCCAGCAGAGGACAGGGGAAGCCCCAAGAGACCCAGTACTTC. It is translated as CASRGQGKPQETQYF.

This clone was detected once. The V gene is TRBV18, the J gene TRBJ2-4, with D perhaps TRBD1 (6 bases). The CDR3 has 13 amino acids. V was cut by 3 bases and J by 5 bases, with 8 bases left in between. Germline CDR1 is KGHSH and CDR2 is LQKENI. CDR3 sequence (DNA): TGTGCCAGCTCACCGGCAGGGGAAAACATTCAGTACTTC. It codes for CASSPAGENIQYF.

The chain has TRBV18 and TRBJ2-7, with D possibly being TRBD1 or TRBD2 (5 bases each). Trimming removed 4 bases from V and 6 bases from J, with 13 bases in between. Looked up from germline, CDR1 is KGHSH and CDR2 is LQKENI. The CDR3 sequence is 13 residues long. CDR3 in DNA: TGTGCCAGCTCACATGGGACGGCCTTCGAGCAGTACTTC. Protein product: CASSHGTAFEQYF.

The genes are TRBV7-9 and TRBJ2-7; no clear D gene. CDR1 is SEHNR and CDR2 is FQNEAQ in the germline V gene (reference sequence). The V and J ends lost 1 base and 6 bases respectively, with 10 bases between them. The CDR3 contains 13 residues. The DNA of the CDR3 is TGTGCCAGCAGCTTAGGGCGATCCGCCGAGCAGTACTTC. Residues: CASSLGRSAEQYF. Drawing the rest from reference TRBV7-9 and TRBJ2-7, the complete variable domain is DTGVSQNPRHKITKRGQNVTFRCDPISEHNRLYWYRQTLGQGPEFLTYFQNEAQLEKSRLLSDRFSAERPKGSFSTLEIQRTEQGDSAMYLCASSLGRSAEQYFGPGTRLTVT.

The rearrangement joins TRBV19 to TRBJ2-2, with 9 bases lining up with TRBD1. V shed 6 bases and J 7 bases; nucleotides not matched to a gene: 12. This CDR3 is 16 amino acids long. Looked up from germline, CDR1 is LNHDA and CDR2 is SQIVND (reference sequence). As DNA, the CDR3 is TGTGCCAGTAGGCCAAACGTGGGACAGGGTGTCGGGGAGCTGTTTTTT. Its translation: CASRPNVGQGVGELFF.

This clone was counted once. The genes are TRBV4-1 and TRBJ2-1; 10 bases match TRBD2. V dropped 2 bases and J dropped 6; count of bases not matched to a gene: 10. The CDR3 sequence is 17 residues long. CDR1 is MGHRA and CDR2 is YSYEKL in the germline V gene. CDR3 DNA sequence: TGCGCCAGCAGCCAAAGGGGTGGGACTAGCGTCGGCAATGAGCAGTTCTTC. It is translated as CASSQRGGTSVGNEQFF.